This paragraph reports one T cell receptor beta chain. Its target is not known. This specimen comes from a study of cytomegalovirus exposure and HLA in healthy donors. Study overall: Around 83% of some 390 genotyped donors fell in the Caucasian-associated ancestry cluster.

Germline V CDR1 and CDR2: LNHDA, SQIVND (reference sequence). This CDR3 has 14 residues. V was shortened by 6 bases and J by 5 bases, with 13 bases between the two germline ends. PCR primers comprised 60 Vbeta and 13 Jbeta primers. Profiling relied on immunoSEQ multiplex PCR, and the TCRdb table lists in-frame clones only, not all of them. The data show 100,000 to 150,000 clones, with around 80% seen just once and approximately 10% held by the top ten. Whole-study findings and limits: Under in vitro conditions, three CMV-associated chains were confirmed as specific for CMV antigens. As a later analysis revealed, the rate of TCR association differed by HLA locus, with DRB1 most and HLA-C fewest.

The material sequenced was PBMCs. The chain joins TRBV19 to TRBJ2-2; maybe TRBD2 (6 bases). The receptor was isolated from a young man in good health and CMV-seropositive. The CDR3 is CASSPSGGTGELFF. CDR3 sequence (DNA): TGTGCCAGTAGCCCCTCCGGGGGAACCGGGGAGCTGTTTTTT.